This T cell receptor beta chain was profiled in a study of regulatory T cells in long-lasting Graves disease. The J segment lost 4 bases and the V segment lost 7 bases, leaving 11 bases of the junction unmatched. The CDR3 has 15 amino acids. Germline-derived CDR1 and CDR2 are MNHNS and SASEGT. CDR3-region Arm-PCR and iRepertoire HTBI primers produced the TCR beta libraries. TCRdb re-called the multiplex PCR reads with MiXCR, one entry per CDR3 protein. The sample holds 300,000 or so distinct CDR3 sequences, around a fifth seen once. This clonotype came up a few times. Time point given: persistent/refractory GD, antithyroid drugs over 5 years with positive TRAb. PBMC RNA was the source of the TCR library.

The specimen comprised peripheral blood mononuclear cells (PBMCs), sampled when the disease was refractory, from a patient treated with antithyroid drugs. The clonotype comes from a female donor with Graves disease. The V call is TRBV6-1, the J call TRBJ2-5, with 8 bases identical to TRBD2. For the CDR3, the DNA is TGTGCCAGCACCCTGGCGTCGGGGGGGGGAGAGACCCAGTACTTC. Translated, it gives CASTLASGGGETQYF.